This TCR beta chain originates from a study of T cells in Graves' hyperthyroidism and ophthalmopathy. Study-level points and caveats: Clonotypes that were expanded in thyroid above 0.001 mostly appeared in blood too.

TCR beta CDR3 regions were amplified from RNA transcripts. During a first-round RT-PCR of the TCR CDR3, the HTBI primer set was used. One entry per CDR3 protein, called by TCRdb with MiXCR from the multiplex PCR reads. The sample holds approximately 600,000 distinct CDR3 sequences, roughly 20% seen once. With 7 bases removed from V and 6 bases from J, the gap between germline ends came to 11 bases. CDR1 and CDR2 from the germline V gene are SGHRS and YFSETQ. This CDR3 contains 13 residues. Clinical Activity Scores of at least 3, NOSPECS grades of at least 4 and durations under 3 months characterized ophthalmopathy patients. Uncontrolled infection, other autoimmune disease, pregnancy or lactation excluded patients. It was less than 13 ml of fresh peripheral blood that supplied the PBMCs. As to this clonotype: Its specificity is not known.

The chain combines TRBV5-1 with TRBJ1-6; D might be TRBD1 (6 bases). The sequencing sample was made of blood. The TCR comes from a man aged 25-45 years with Graves' ophthalmopathy. The DNA of the CDR3 is TGCGCCAGCCGCAGGGGATCTAATTCACCCCTCCACTTT. It specifies CASRRGSNSPLHF. The full variable domain, completed using reference TRBV5-1 and TRBJ1-6, is KAGVTQTPRYLIKTRGQQVTLSCSPISGHRSVSWYQQTPGQGLQFLFEYFSETQRNKGNFPGRFSGRQFSNSRSEMNVSTLELGDSALYLCASRRGSNSPLHFGNGTRLTVT.